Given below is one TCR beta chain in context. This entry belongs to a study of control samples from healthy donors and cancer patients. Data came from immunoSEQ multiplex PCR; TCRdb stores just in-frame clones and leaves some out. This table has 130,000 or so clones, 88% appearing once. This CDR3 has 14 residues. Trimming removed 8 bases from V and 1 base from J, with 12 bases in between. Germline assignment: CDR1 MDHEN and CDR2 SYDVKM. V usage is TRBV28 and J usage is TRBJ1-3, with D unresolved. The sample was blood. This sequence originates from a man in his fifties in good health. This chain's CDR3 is CASARLGSGNTIYF. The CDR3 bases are TGTGCCAGCGCTCGACTAGGGTCTGGAAACACCATATATTTT.